This TCR beta chain is drawn from a study of T cell responses to AZD1222 COVID-19 vaccine (dated by TCRdb to the early 2020s). For the study in its entirety: A total of around 240 trial participants underwent TCR sequencing, of whom 200 to 220 received two doses of AZD1222 and some 25 received two doses of the MenACWY control vaccine. Trial participants were enrolled by age into subgroups of 18-55, 56-69 and 70-plus years, and around 150, 28 and 57 TCR-sequenced participants, respectively, were included in these subgroups. What the authors observed across the whole study: Conclusions about previously exposed vaccinees were limited because only six or seven AZD1222 recipients were SARS-CoV-2 seropositive at baseline. After two AZD1222 doses, spike-specific TCR breadth and depth were significantly higher than at day 0 and than in MenACWY recipients. Reportedly, almost half of the unique spike-specific TCRs recognized epitopes lying outside the regions that are mutated in the B.1.351 and B.1.1.7 variants. CD4 TCRs associated with the vaccine covered the entire spike protein, and the dominant responses were in regions 160-218 and 743-854. Because no day 14 peak-response samples were available, repertoires were characterized only after the peak T cell response. In the small 56-69-year group, the increase in depth fell short of significance, most likely because of low power. Most participants were white British and females outnumbered males, and the authors suggested that clonal diversity may have been underestimated.

Turning to this clone: Its specific antigen is unknown. No much larger clonotype is one base removed from it; base qualities were not supplied.

CDR1 and CDR2 were assigned from the germline V gene as SGHRS and YFSETQ. Taken from cysteine to phenylalanine, the CDR3 has 15 residues. Here the CDR3 DNA is all that survives: 45 bases in frame from base 1. V is clipped by 2 bases and J by 0 bases, and the sequence between their germline boundaries is 10 bases long. The CDR3 regions of human TCRbeta chains were subjected to immunosequencing. The paper's data handling went like this. Repertoire TCRs were matched against a reference library of SARS-CoV-2-specific TCRs generated with the MIRA antigen-specificity platform. Breadth was defined as the fraction of unique TCRs that were SARS-CoV-2-associated, and depth was defined as the fraction of total T cells that were SARS-CoV-2-associated. Using the MIRA data, each spike-specific TCR was assigned both to the spike region to which the TCR was reactive and to a CD4 or CD8 class. Log10-transformed breadth and depth values were compared by one-way ANOVA with Sidak's multiple comparisons tests. TCRdb took over this immuneACCESS table, retaining in-frame rearrangements with V and J assigned. Such tables are incomplete; in checked studies, under half of the missing clones stem from an unresolved V gene, and the remainder is unexplained. Clone size and V and J calls were adopted from that table, with D and trimming inferred from the DNA. The sample table shows 60,000 to 75,000 clones, and about 83% are seen once. The ten largest clones capture less than 4.5% of the sample.

The time point label here, explained by the study, means: about 28 days (+/-7) after the second vaccine dose. AZD1222 recipients given second doses at about 4 weeks or at about 12 weeks were pooled, since spike-specific TCR depth and breadth were not found to differ between the two schedules. Vaccinee samples came from UK trials COV001 and COV002, including a single-blind randomized controlled phase 2/3 trial of AZD1222 (ChAdOx1 nCoV-19) in healthy adults. For TCRbeta chain sequencing, PBMC samples were collected from trial participants at day 0 and at day 28 after the second dose. The sample in question was peripheral blood, obtained 28 days after the second AZD1222 dose. The TCR was taken from an adult who received the AZD1222 COVID-19 vaccine. The chain joins TRBV5-1 to TRBJ2-3, with the D gene call left open. The encoded CDR3 is CASSFNPGSTDTQYF. The DNA sequence is as follows: TGCGCCAGCAGCTTTAATCCCGGAAGCACAGATACGCAGTATTTT.